These 30 T cell receptor beta chains share one sample of origin, sequenced in a study of cytomegalovirus exposure and HLA in healthy donors (dated by TCRdb to 2015 to 2018). Library preparation employed the immunoSEQ multiplex PCR assay. For the multiplex PCR, a mixture combining 60 forward primers for TCR Vbeta segments and 13 reverse primers for TCR Jbeta segments was used. Entries here come from immuneACCESS through TCRdb and include only in-frame sequences with V and J called. Some clones fail to appear in such tables; in the studies checked, an unresolved V gene covers under half of the shortfall, and the cause of the remainder is unknown. Across this sample there are more than 150,000 clones, with more than 75% seen only once. The ten largest clones capture less than 2% of the sample. Sequencing used PBMCs. These receptors all stem from a middle-aged man in good health and CMV-seronegative.

This clone was recorded once. The same CDR3 is also encoded by other DNA sequences in this sample. The V and J genes are TRBV28 and TRBJ2-1; 8 positions match TRBD2. Germline trimming cut 3 bases from V and 8 bases from J; bases unmatched to any gene: 6. Germline values: CDR1 MDHEN, CDR2 SYDVKM. The length of the CDR3 is 14 residues. The CDR3 coding sequence is TGTGCCAGCAGTTTGGAGCGGGGGAGAGATGAGCAGTTCTTC. Residues: CASSLERGRDEQFF.

The rearrangement links TRBV4-2 to TRBJ2-1; 12 nucleotides agree with TRBD2. The CDR3 has 16 residues. With 0 bases clipped from V and 4 bases from J, the junction kept 1 base outside the gene matches. Germline-derived CDR1 and CDR2 are LGHNA and YNFKEQ. Here the CDR3 reads CASSQDGTSGYNEQFF. CDR3 in DNA: TGTGCCAGCAGCCAAGACGGGACTAGCGGGTACAATGAGCAGTTCTTC.

The sample holds a few counts of this clone. The chain's CDR3 is CASSADRWGSYEQYF. Written as DNA, the CDR3 is TGTGCCAGCAGTGCGGACAGGTGGGGCTCCTACGAGCAGTACTTC. The V gene is TRBV2, the J gene TRBJ2-7, with 7 bases aligning to TRBD1. The CDR3 consists of 15 residues. The V gene's germline CDR1 is SNHLY and CDR2 FYNNEI. V lost 4 bases to trimming and J lost 0 bases; unmatched junction nucleotides: 6.

This rearrangement joins TRBV27 to TRBJ2-1, with TRBD2 identical over 10 bases. Germline values: CDR1 MNHEY, CDR2 SMNVEV (reference sequence). The CDR3 consists of 17 residues. V dropped 8 bases and J dropped 8; count of bases not matched to a gene: 18. DNA for the CDR3: TGTGCCAGCTCCGGCCCTCCGACTAGCGGGCTTAACTATGAGCAGTTCTTC. As protein: CASSGPPTSGLNYEQFF.

The gene calls are TRBV7-9 and TRBJ1-2; D is unclear. This CDR3 contains 14 residues. Germline assignment: CDR1 SEHNR and CDR2 FQNEAQ (reference sequence). V dropped 1 base and J dropped 8 bases, with 14 bases sitting between them. CDR3 sequence (DNA): TGTGCCAGCAGCTTAGTAAGGGATTCGGGGGGCTACACCTTC. Translation: CASSLVRDSGGYTF.

This rearrangement joins TRBV28 to TRBJ2-7; TRBD2 agrees at 8 bases. V trimming: 4 bases; J trimming: 6 bases; junction bases outside the gene matches: 17. CDR1 is MDHEN and CDR2 is SYDVKM in the germline V gene. The CDR3 consists of 17 residues. This chain's CDR3 is CASSSLWGAGVEGEQYF. The CDR3 DNA reads as TGTGCCAGCAGTTCCCTTTGGGGAGCGGGAGTTGAAGGCGAGCAGTACTTC.

This clone is a singleton in its sample. The chain has TRBV28 and TRBJ2-1; 10 nucleotides line up with TRBD2. V dropped 3 bases and J dropped 8; count of bases not matched to a gene: 7. This CDR3 comprises 15 residues. Germline loops: CDR1 MDHEN, CDR2 SYDVKM. In DNA, the CDR3 is TGTGCCAGCAGTTTGACGGCTAGCGGGAGACATGAGCAGTTCTTC. Amino acid sequence: CASSLTASGRHEQFF.

The chain employs TRBV6-5 and TRBJ1-2; weak D call: TRBD1 (5 bases). Trimming stripped 5 bases from V and 4 bases from J, with 11 bases between. The CDR3 extends over 13 amino acids. The germline CDR1 and CDR2 sequences are MNHEY and SVGAGI. The CDR3 nucleotides read TGTGCCAGCAGTCGGCTGGGGGGCTATGGCTACACCTTC. Encoded protein: CASSRLGGYGYTF.

The CDR3 nucleotides are TGTGCCAGCAGCCCGCCGACGGGAAGGGCTGGCAGTGAGCAGTTCTTC. It yields the protein CASSPPTGRAGSEQFF. This chain connects TRBV7-2 to TRBJ2-1; maybe TRBD2 (5 bases). CDR1 is SGHTA, CDR2 FQGNSA, per germline. Between the trimmed V and J ends, which lost 5 bases and 9 bases, there was a span of 23 bases. The CDR3 covers 16 residues. Variable domain in full (rest from reference TRBV7-2 and TRBJ2-1): GAGVSQSPSNKVTEKGKDVELRCDPISGHTALYWYRQSLGQGLEFLIYFQGNSAPDKSGLPSDRFSAERTGGSVSTLTIQRTQQEDSAVYLCASSPPTGRAGSEQFFGPGTRLTVL.

V is TRBV4-2 and J is TRBJ1-1, with D hard to call. Trimming took off 0 bases at V and 4 bases at J, with 6 bases between the two ends. The CDR3 length is 13 residues. Germline V lookup: CDR1 LGHNA, CDR2 YNFKEQ. DNA for the CDR3: TGTGCCAGCAGCCAAGATCGGAGCACTGAAGCTTTCTTT. The encoded protein is CASSQDRSTEAFF.

As concerns this clone: It is unclear where the CDR3 begins or ends on the DNA, so no DNA is shown, and the CDR3 is as TCRdb lists it. The V gene is TRBV6-5, the J gene TRBJ2-1; the D call of TRBD2 is as the table states it, not checked on the DNA. Germline loops: CDR1 MNHEY, CDR2 SVGAGI. The CDR3 is 14 amino acids in total, end residues counted. The CDR3: CASSYSGVAGGAVF.

The CDR3 DNA follows: TGTGCCAGCAGCTCAATGGCGGGGGGGGAAAAACTGTTTTTT. It yields the protein CASSSMAGGEKLFF. The V gene is TRBV28, the J gene TRBJ1-4; a possible D gene is TRBD1 (5 bases). Germline V gene sequence: CDR1 MDHEN, CDR2 SYDVKM. V lost 6 bases and J lost 8, with 16 bases in between. The CDR3 sequence is 14 residues long. The full variable domain, with the rest looked up from reference TRBV28 and TRBJ1-4, is DVKVTQSSRYLVKRTGEKVFLECVQDMDHENMFWYRQDPGLGLRLIYFSYDVKMKEKGDIPEGYSVSREKKERFSLILESASTNQTSMYLCASSSMAGGEKLFFGSGTQLSVL.

This clone showed up just once. CDR3 residues: CASSAQHTDTQYF. The CDR3 bases are TGTGCCAGCAGCGCCCAACACACAGATACGCAGTATTTT. The chain has TRBV5-6 and TRBJ2-3; D unclear. Trimming removed 4 bases at V and 2 bases at J, with 8 bases between. The CDR3 has 13 amino acids. The V gene's germline CDR1 is SGHDT and CDR2 YYEEEE.

The V and J genes are TRBV6-1 and TRBJ2-3; 7 nucleotides line up with TRBD1. Germline V gene lookup returns CDR1 MNHNS and CDR2 SASEGT. With 6 bases clipped from V and 5 bases from J, the junction kept 8 bases outside the gene matches. The CDR3 length is 14 residues. CDR3 DNA: TGTGCCAGCAGACAACAGGGGTTGTTAGATACGCAGTATTTT. It codes for CASRQQGLLDTQYF.

The V call is TRBV6-1, the J call TRBJ1-2, with D tentatively TRBD1 (5 bases). Trimming left V 0 bases short and J 3 bases short, with 20 bases between. CDR3 size: 18 residues. Germline V gives CDR1 MNHNS, CDR2 SASEGT. The CDR3: CASSEALRLGRRHYGYTF. DNA for the CDR3: TGTGCCAGCAGTGAAGCGCTTCGGCTGGGGCGCCGACACTATGGCTACACCTTC.

V is TRBV5-1 and J is TRBJ1-4; D is perhaps TRBD1 (6 bases). This CDR3 contains 15 residues. Germline CDR1 is SGHRS and CDR2 is YFSETQ. V was trimmed by 6 bases and J by 7 bases, leaving 19 bases between them. Written as DNA, the CDR3 is TGCGCCAGCAACCTTGGGGCAGGGGCGAGTGAAAAACTGTTTTTT. This translates into CASNLGAGASEKLFF.

This rearrangement joins TRBV7-8 to TRBJ1-1; D remains ambiguous. V was cut by 0 bases and J by 2 bases, with 10 bases left in between. CDR1 and CDR2 from the germline V gene are SGHVS and FQNEAQ. The CDR3 totals 15 residues. The CDR3 DNA reads as TGTGCCAGCAGCTTAGCGTTAGCGGCTAACACTGAAGCTTTCTTT. As protein: CASSLALAANTEAFF. The full variable domain, completed using reference TRBV7-8 and TRBJ1-1, is GAGVSQSPRYKVAKRGQDVALRCDPISGHVSLFWYQQALGQGPEFLTYFQNEAQLDKSGLPSDRFFAERPEGSVSTLKIQRTQQEDSAVYLCASSLALAANTEAFFGQGTRLTVV.

The chain employs TRBV5-1 and TRBJ2-2; 7 bases match TRBD1. This CDR3 contains 17 residues. CDR1 is SGHRS and CDR2 is YFSETQ in the germline V gene. The V segment lost 4 bases and the J segment 7 bases; nucleotides outside the gene matches: 16. This CDR3 is CASSPTAGGKGDGELFF. DNA for the CDR3: TGCGCCAGCAGCCCGACCGCAGGGGGAAAGGGGGACGGGGAGCTGTTTTTT.

Note on this clone: This CDR3 is also generated by other DNA sequences in the sample. As DNA, the CDR3 is TGTGCCAGCAGCTATGACAGGGTCACTGAAGCTTTCTTT. Its protein product is CASSYDRVTEAFF. The gene calls are TRBV7-3 and TRBJ1-1; 7 positions match TRBD1. This CDR3 contains 13 residues. Germline trimming cut 4 bases from V and 4 bases from J; bases unmatched to any gene: 3. CDR1 is SGHTA, CDR2 FQGTGA, per germline.

The J gene is TRBJ2-1, the V gene TRBV7-2, with D unclear. Germline V gene data show CDR1 as SGHTA and CDR2 as FQGNSA. Between the trimmed V and J ends, which lost 4 bases and 7 bases, there was a span of 11 bases. This CDR3 contains 13 residues. In nucleotides, the CDR3 is TGTGCCAGCAGCTCCTTGGCCTCGAATGAGCAGTTCTTC. This codes for CASSSLASNEQFF.

This clone was found a few times. The J gene is TRBJ2-1, the V gene TRBV15; D gene uncertain. Germline V lookup: CDR1 LNHNV, CDR2 YYDKDF (reference sequence). V gave up 0 bases and J gave up 2 bases, with 8 bases separating them. The CDR3 runs 15 residues. The CDR3 DNA reads as TGTGCCACCAGCAGAGATCTAACGACCTACAATGAGCAGTTCTTC. Protein product: CATSRDLTTYNEQFF.

Only one count was recorded for this clone. The chain carries TRBV18 and TRBJ2-7; the D gene is possibly TRBD1 (5 bases). Germline V lookup: CDR1 KGHSH, CDR2 LQKENI. The CDR3 contains 16 residues. Trimming removed 3 bases from V and 6 bases from J, with 21 bases in between. CDR3 loop: CASSPPTGRVLAEQYF. The CDR3 DNA reads TGTGCCAGCTCACCCCCCACGGGCAGGGTGCTCGCCGAGCAGTACTTC.

As DNA, the CDR3 is TGTGCCGCCCGTGGGCTAGCGGGAGGGCGAACCTACAATGAGCAGTTCTTC. It yields the protein CAARGLAGGRTYNEQFF. The chain employs TRBV27 and TRBJ2-1, with 12 bases fitting TRBD2. V shed 11 bases, J shed 2 bases, and the junction held 13 bases outside the gene matches. Looked up from germline, CDR1 is MNHEY and CDR2 is SMNVEV (reference sequence). CDR3 length equals 17 residues.

The V gene is TRBV18, the J gene TRBJ1-1; 10 positions match TRBD1. The CDR3 is made up of 14 amino acids. Germline CDR1 is KGHSH and CDR2 is LQKENI. With 3 bases clipped from V and 3 bases from J, the junction kept 1 base outside the gene matches. The CDR3 coding sequence is TGTGCCAGCTCACCGGGGACAGGGGACACTGAAGCTTTCTTT. Translated: CASSPGTGDTEAFF.

This rearrangement joins TRBV7-2 to TRBJ2-4; D unclear. V was trimmed by 5 bases and J by 6 bases, leaving 5 bases between them. The CDR3 loop spans 11 amino acids. The germline gives CDR1 SGHTA, CDR2 FQGNSA. The CDR3 DNA reads TGTGCCAGCAGCCCCTCAAACATTCAGTACTTC. Translation gives CASSPSNIQYF.

This clone was seen a few times. The chain couples TRBV28 to TRBJ1-1; D call uncertain. Per germline, CDR1 MDHEN and CDR2 SYDVKM. The CDR3 has 13 residues. The V and J ends lost 5 bases and 10 bases respectively, with 17 bases between them. The CDR3 DNA follows: TGTGCCAGCAGTCCTAAGGCCCGGGGTAGAGCTTTCTTT. Amino acid sequence: CASSPKARGRAFF.

The chain combines TRBV4-1 with TRBJ1-5; 10 nucleotides agree with TRBD1. The germline CDR1 and CDR2 sequences are MGHRA and YSYEKL. CDR3 length: 17 residues. J lost 3 bases, V lost 3 bases, and 8 bases had no gene match. For the CDR3, the DNA is TGCGCCAGCAGCCATCCCGGGACAGGGGCAAACAATCAGCCCCAGCATTTT. It translates to CASSHPGTGANNQPQHF.

The rearrangement joins TRBV6-1 to TRBJ2-2; TRBD2 matches at 12 bases. The germline V gene has CDR1 MNHNS and CDR2 SASEGT. The CDR3 totals 18 residues. V gave up 2 bases and J gave up 5 bases; unmatched junction bases: 9. The CDR3 sequence is CASSELQLAGGRTGELFF. The CDR3 bases are TGTGCCAGCAGTGAATTACAGCTAGCGGGGGGGCGGACCGGGGAGCTGTTTTTT.

This clone was detected a few times. The genes are TRBV5-4 and TRBJ1-4, with 7 bases identical to TRBD1. The CDR3 extends over 15 amino acids. The germline CDR1 and CDR2 sequences are SGHNT and YYREEE (reference sequence). Unmatched junction bases numbered 8, after V lost 4 bases and J lost 5 bases. CDR3 amino acids: CASSADRDFNEKLFF. The CDR3, as DNA: TGTGCCAGCAGCGCAGACAGGGACTTCAATGAAAAACTGTTTTTT.

The rearrangement links TRBV7-9 to TRBJ2-7; D might be TRBD1 (5 bases). The CDR3 runs 12 residues. Trimming pared 3 bases from V and 6 bases from J, leaving 9 bases between. Germline V gene data show CDR1 as SEHNR and CDR2 as FQNEAQ (reference sequence). The CDR3 reads CASSLSGFEQYF. The CDR3 region has the DNA TGTGCCAGCAGCTTGTCAGGGTTCGAGCAGTACTTC.